These T cell receptor beta chains were read from a single sample in a study of vaccination and CD4 T cells after COVID-19. Using its own MiXCR run on the PCR reads, TCRdb lists one record per CDR3 protein. The sample consists of roughly 12,000 distinct CDR3 sequences, approximately 80% of them appearing once. These receptors have no identified antigens. The sample comprised CD4+ T cells from blood, cultured in vitro. Receptor source: a human donor who had recovered from COVID-19. The CDR3 runs from the conserved cysteine through the conserved F or W. The order of the fields is D gene, V gene, J gene, clone size, CDR3 protein, CDR3 DNA. A D gene is named only where the DNA matches it firmly. Only some rows state a clone size, as once, few, many or a class for expanded clones.

D gene: TRBD1; V gene: TRBV12-3/TRBV12-4; J gene: TRBJ2-5; clone size: NA; CDR3 protein: CASSLDRGVRETQYF; CDR3 DNA: TGTGCCAGCAGCCTCGACAGGGGCGTGCGGGAGACCCAGTACTTC
D gene: TRBD1; V gene: TRBV2; J gene: TRBJ2-2; clone size: NA; CDR3 protein: CASSWDRQSGELFF; CDR3 DNA: TGTGCCAGCAGTTGGGACAGGCAGTCCGGGGAGCTGTTTTTT
D gene: NA; V gene: TRBV19; J gene: TRBJ1-5; clone size: NA; CDR3 protein: CASSFSQTSPPQHF; CDR3 DNA: TGTGCCAGTAGCTTTTCGCAGACGAGTCCGCCCCAGCATTTT
D gene: TRBD1; V gene: TRBV7-9; J gene: TRBJ1-6; clone size: NA; CDR3 protein: CASSHGTGPNPLHF; CDR3 DNA: TGTGCCAGCAGCCACGGGACAGGCCCCAATCCCCTCCACTTT
D gene: TRBD2; V gene: TRBV6-2/TRBV6-3; J gene: TRBJ2-5; clone size: NA; CDR3 protein: CASSFQRGTNQETQYF; CDR3 DNA: TGTGCCAGCAGTTTCCAACGAGGGACTAACCAAGAGACCCAGTACTTC
D gene: TRBD2; V gene: TRBV20-1; J gene: TRBJ2-3; clone size: NA; CDR3 protein: CSATVAGGRTDTQYF; CDR3 DNA: TGCAGTGCTACAGTAGCGGGAGGGCGCACAGATACGCAGTATTTT
D gene: TRBD1; V gene: TRBV5-1; J gene: TRBJ2-5; clone size: NA; CDR3 protein: CASGTGRPQETQYF; CDR3 DNA: TGCGCCAGCGGGACAGGGAGACCTCAAGAGACCCAGTACTTC
D gene: TRBD1; V gene: TRBV12-3/TRBV12-4; J gene: TRBJ1-2; clone size: medium-sized; CDR3 protein: CASRPDRGLGGYTF; CDR3 DNA: TGTGCCAGCAGGCCCGACAGGGGTTTAGGTGGCTACACCTTC
D gene: NA; V gene: TRBV7-9; J gene: TRBJ1-6; clone size: NA; CDR3 protein: CASSLSGGGGVSPLHF; CDR3 DNA: TGTGCCAGCAGCTTATCTGGAGGTGGCGGGGTTTCACCCCTCCACTTT
D gene: TRBD2; V gene: TRBV14; J gene: TRBJ2-5; clone size: NA; CDR3 protein: CASSQVASGRGGETQYF; CDR3 DNA: TGTGCCAGCAGCCAAGTTGCGAGCGGGAGGGGAGGAGAGACCCAGTACTTC
D gene: TRBD2; V gene: TRBV10-1; J gene: TRBJ2-3; clone size: NA; CDR3 protein: CASSESLAGRSDTQYF; CDR3 DNA: TGCGCCAGCAGTGAGTCTCTAGCGGGACGGTCAGATACGCAGTATTTT
D gene: NA; V gene: TRBV27; J gene: TRBJ2-1; clone size: once; CDR3 protein: CASSPAGYNEQFF; CDR3 DNA: TGTGCCAGCAGCCCCGCAGGGTACAATGAGCAGTTCTTC
D gene: NA; V gene: TRBV19; J gene: TRBJ2-7; clone size: NA; CDR3 protein: CASRPTGTTRSYEQYF; CDR3 DNA: TGTGCCAGTAGGCCGACCGGGACAACACGCTCCTACGAGCAGTACTTC
D gene: NA; V gene: TRBV24-1; J gene: TRBJ2-2; clone size: few; CDR3 protein: CATSDYLGGDPGELFF; CDR3 DNA: TGTGCCACCAGTGATTATTTGGGTGGGGACCCCGGGGAGCTGTTTTTT
D gene: NA; V gene: TRBV28; J gene: TRBJ1-1; clone size: NA; CDR3 protein: CASSSLHLLGTEAFF; CDR3 DNA: TGTGCCAGCAGTTCTCTTCACTTGCTGGGCACTGAAGCTTTCTTT
D gene: TRBD1; V gene: TRBV10-1; J gene: TRBJ2-5; clone size: once; CDR3 protein: CASSESRQGGETQYF; CDR3 DNA: TGCGCCAGCAGTGAGTCGAGACAGGGGGGAGAGACCCAGTACTTC
D gene: TRBD1; V gene: TRBV6-5; J gene: TRBJ2-3; clone size: few; CDR3 protein: CASSYSGDRGSTDTQYF; CDR3 DNA: TGTGCCAGCAGTTACTCAGGGGACAGGGGAAGCACAGATACGCAGTATTTT
D gene: NA; V gene: TRBV18; J gene: TRBJ1-3; clone size: NA; CDR3 protein: CASHLQGNTIYF; CDR3 DNA: TGTGCCAGCCACCTCCAGGGGAACACCATATATTTT
D gene: NA; V gene: TRBV12-3/TRBV12-4; J gene: TRBJ2-3; clone size: once; CDR3 protein: CASSGSGMGLGNRQYF; CDR3 DNA: TGTGCCAGCAGCGGGTCAGGGATGGGTCTTGGGAATAGGCAGTATTTT
D gene: NA; V gene: TRBV7-8; J gene: TRBJ1-2; clone size: NA; CDR3 protein: CASSLGGDYGYTF; CDR3 DNA: TGTGCCAGCAGCTTAGGAGGAGACTATGGCTACACCTTC
D gene: NA; V gene: TRBV30; J gene: TRBJ1-2; clone size: few; CDR3 protein: CAWSTQTGGGYTF; CDR3 DNA: TGTGCCTGGAGTACTCAAACTGGCGGTGGCTACACCTTC
D gene: NA; V gene: TRBV27; J gene: TRBJ1-6; clone size: NA; CDR3 protein: CASSLSTARDRFSYNSPLHF; CDR3 DNA: TGTGCCAGCAGTTTATCCACTGCAAGGGACCGGTTCTCCTATAATTCACCCCTCCACTTT
D gene: NA; V gene: TRBV11-3; J gene: TRBJ2-2; clone size: NA; CDR3 protein: CASTLVAGTNTGELFF; CDR3 DNA: TGTGCCAGCACCTTAGTGGCAGGGACGAACACCGGGGAGCTGTTTTTT
D gene: TRBD1; V gene: TRBV20-1; J gene: TRBJ1-5; clone size: medium-sized; CDR3 protein: CSARALGGRINQPQHF; CDR3 DNA: TGCAGTGCTAGAGCCCTAGGGGGCAGGATTAATCAGCCCCAGCATTTT
D gene: NA; V gene: TRBV10-3; J gene: TRBJ1-5; clone size: NA; CDR3 protein: CAISKTGGDQPQHF; CDR3 DNA: TGTGCCATCAGTAAAACCGGTGGCGATCAGCCCCAGCATTTT
D gene: TRBD1; V gene: TRBV6-1; J gene: TRBJ1-2; clone size: NA; CDR3 protein: CASSTPDRASYGYTF; CDR3 DNA: TGTGCCAGCAGTACCCCGGACAGGGCTTCCTATGGCTACACCTTC
D gene: NA; V gene: TRBV11-2; J gene: TRBJ1-3; clone size: NA; CDR3 protein: CASSFRSSGNTIYF; CDR3 DNA: TGTGCCAGCAGCTTTCGGAGCTCTGGAAACACCATATATTTT
D gene: NA; V gene: TRBV6-1; J gene: TRBJ1-5; clone size: NA; CDR3 protein: CASSKTRDGSKQPQHF; CDR3 DNA: TGTGCCAGCAGTAAGACCCGGGACGGGTCAAAACAGCCCCAGCATTTT
D gene: NA; V gene: TRBV2; J gene: TRBJ1-2; clone size: NA; CDR3 protein: CASGEVSNYGYTF; CDR3 DNA: TGTGCCAGCGGGGAGGTCTCTAACTATGGCTACACCTTC
D gene: TRBD1; V gene: TRBV4-3; J gene: TRBJ1-2; clone size: NA; CDR3 protein: CASSQDPGGPGYTF; CDR3 DNA: TGCGCCAGCAGCCAAGACCCAGGGGGTCCTGGCTACACCTTC
D gene: TRBD2; V gene: TRBV29-1; J gene: TRBJ2-3; clone size: few; CDR3 protein: CSETSGMVDTQYF; CDR3 DNA: TGCAGCGAGACTAGCGGGATGGTAGATACGCAGTATTTT
D gene: NA; V gene: TRBV7-9; J gene: TRBJ2-5; clone size: NA; CDR3 protein: CASSLVNREETQYF; CDR3 DNA: TGTGCCAGCAGCTTAGTAAACAGAGAAGAGACCCAGTACTTC
D gene: NA; V gene: TRBV20-1; J gene: TRBJ2-3; clone size: NA; CDR3 protein: CSAPSPALSTDTQYF; CDR3 DNA: TGCAGTGCACCCAGCCCCGCCCTGAGCACAGATACGCAGTATTTT
D gene: NA; V gene: TRBV6-1; J gene: TRBJ2-7; clone size: NA; CDR3 protein: CASSEGVRQYF; CDR3 DNA: TGCGCCAGCAGTGAAGGAGTGAGGCAGTACTTC
D gene: NA; V gene: TRBV7-8; J gene: TRBJ1-6; clone size: once; CDR3 protein: CASSPGQQTSSYNSPLHF; CDR3 DNA: TGTGCCAGCAGCCCCGGACAGCAGACAAGCTCCTATAATTCACCCCTCCACTTT
D gene: TRBD1; V gene: TRBV19; J gene: TRBJ1-5; clone size: NA; CDR3 protein: CATNRGPGQGWVSQPQHF; CDR3 DNA: TGTGCCACCAACCGTGGGCCGGGACAGGGATGGGTTTCCCAGCCCCAGCATTTT